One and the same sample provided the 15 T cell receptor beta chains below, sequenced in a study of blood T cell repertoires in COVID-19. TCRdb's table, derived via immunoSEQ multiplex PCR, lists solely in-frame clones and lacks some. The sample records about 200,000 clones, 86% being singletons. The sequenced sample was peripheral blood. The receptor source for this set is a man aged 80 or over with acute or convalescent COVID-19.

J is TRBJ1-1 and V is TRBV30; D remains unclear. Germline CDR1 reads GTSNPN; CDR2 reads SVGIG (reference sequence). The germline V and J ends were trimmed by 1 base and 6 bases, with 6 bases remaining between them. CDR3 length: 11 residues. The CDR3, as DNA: TGTGCCTGGAGTGCGCGGTCTGAAGCTTTCTTT. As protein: CAWSARSEAFF.

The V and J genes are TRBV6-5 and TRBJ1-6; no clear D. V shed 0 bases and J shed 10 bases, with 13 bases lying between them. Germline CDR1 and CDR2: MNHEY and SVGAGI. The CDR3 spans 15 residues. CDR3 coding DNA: TGTGCCAGCAGTTACTCGAGAGGATACCACTCACCCCTCCACTTT. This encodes CASSYSRGYHSPLHF.

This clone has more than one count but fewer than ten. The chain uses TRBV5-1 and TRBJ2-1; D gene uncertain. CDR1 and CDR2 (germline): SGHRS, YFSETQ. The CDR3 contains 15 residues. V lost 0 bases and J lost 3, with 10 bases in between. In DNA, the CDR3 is TGCGCCAGCAGCTTGGTTGTCGCGGACTACAATGAGCAGTTCTTC. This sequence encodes CASSLVVADYNEQFF.

The CDR3 DNA reads TGTGCCAGCAGTTTATTCGGTCGGCGGGAGAGCACAGATACGCAGTATTTT. Amino acids: CASSLFGRRESTDTQYF. The gene calls are TRBV27 and TRBJ2-3; 7 nucleotides line up with TRBD2. Trimming removed 1 base from V and 0 bases from J; junction bases left unmatched: 7. Per germline, CDR1 MNHEY and CDR2 SMNVEV (reference sequence). This CDR3 spans 17 amino acids.

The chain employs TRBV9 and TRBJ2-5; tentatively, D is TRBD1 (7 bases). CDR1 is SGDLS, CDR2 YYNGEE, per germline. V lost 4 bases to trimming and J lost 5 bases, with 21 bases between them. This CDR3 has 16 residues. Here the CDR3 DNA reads TGTGCCAGCAGCCCTCGACGGGACTCCAGGGGGGAGACCCAGTACTTC. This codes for CASSPRRDSRGETQYF.

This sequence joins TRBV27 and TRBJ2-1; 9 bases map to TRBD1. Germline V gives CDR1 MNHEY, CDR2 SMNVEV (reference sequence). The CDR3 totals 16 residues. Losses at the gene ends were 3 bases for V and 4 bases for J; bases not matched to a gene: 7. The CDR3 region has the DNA TGTGCCAGCAGTTTGGTCCCGGGACAGGGTTACAATGAGCAGTTCTTC. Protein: CASSLVPGQGYNEQFF.

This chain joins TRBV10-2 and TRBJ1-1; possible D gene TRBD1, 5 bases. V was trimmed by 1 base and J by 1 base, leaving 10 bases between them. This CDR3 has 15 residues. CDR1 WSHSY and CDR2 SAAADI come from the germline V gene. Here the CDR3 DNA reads TGCGCCAGCAGTGAGTGGGACTTTCGGAACACTGAAGCTTTCTTT. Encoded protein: CASSEWDFRNTEAFF.

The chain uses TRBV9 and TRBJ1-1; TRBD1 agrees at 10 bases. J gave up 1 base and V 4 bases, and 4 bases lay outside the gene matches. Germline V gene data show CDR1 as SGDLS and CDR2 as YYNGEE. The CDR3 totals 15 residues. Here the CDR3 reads CASSTRQGANTEAFF. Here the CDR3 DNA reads TGTGCCAGCAGCACAAGACAGGGGGCGAACACTGAAGCTTTCTTT.

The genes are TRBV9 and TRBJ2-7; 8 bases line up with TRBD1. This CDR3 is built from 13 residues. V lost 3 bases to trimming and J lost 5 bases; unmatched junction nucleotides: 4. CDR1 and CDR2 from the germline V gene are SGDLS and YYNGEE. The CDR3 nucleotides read TGTGCCAGCAGCGACGCAGGGGGCCACGAGCAGTACTTC. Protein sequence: CASSDAGGHEQYF.

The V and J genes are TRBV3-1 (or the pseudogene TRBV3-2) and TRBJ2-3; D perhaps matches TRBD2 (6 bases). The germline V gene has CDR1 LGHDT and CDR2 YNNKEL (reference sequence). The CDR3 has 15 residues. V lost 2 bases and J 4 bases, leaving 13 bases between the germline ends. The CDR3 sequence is CASSQYTGVADTQYF. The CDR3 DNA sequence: TGTGCCAGCAGCCAATATACGGGAGTGGCAGATACGCAGTATTTT.

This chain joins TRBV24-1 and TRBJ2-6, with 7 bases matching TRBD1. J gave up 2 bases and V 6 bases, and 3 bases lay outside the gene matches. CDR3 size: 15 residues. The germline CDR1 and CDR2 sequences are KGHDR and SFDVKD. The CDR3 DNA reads TGTGCCACCAGTAACACAGGGGCTGGGGCCAACGTCCTGACTTTC. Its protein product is CATSNTGAGANVLTF.

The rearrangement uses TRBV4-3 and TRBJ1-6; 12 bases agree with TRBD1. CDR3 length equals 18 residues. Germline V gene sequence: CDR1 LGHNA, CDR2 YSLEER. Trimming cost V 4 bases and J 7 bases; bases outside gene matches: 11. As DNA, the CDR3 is TGCGCCAGCAGCCCTGGGACAGGGGGCATTGGGCGGAATTCACCCCTCCACTTT. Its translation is CASSPGTGGIGRNSPLHF.

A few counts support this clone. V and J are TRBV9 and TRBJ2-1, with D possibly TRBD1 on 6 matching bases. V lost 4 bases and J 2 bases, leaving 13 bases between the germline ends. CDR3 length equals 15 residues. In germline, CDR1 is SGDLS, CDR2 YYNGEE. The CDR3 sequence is CASSPGQTTYNEQFF. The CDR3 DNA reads TGTGCCAGCAGCCCCGGACAGACCACCTACAATGAGCAGTTCTTC. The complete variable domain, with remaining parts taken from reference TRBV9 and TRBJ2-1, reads DSGVTQTPKHLITATGQRVTLRCSPRSGDLSVYWYQQSLDQGLQFLIQYYNGEERAKGNILERFSAQQFPDLHSELNLSSLELGDSALYFCASSPGQTTYNEQFFGPGTRLTVL.

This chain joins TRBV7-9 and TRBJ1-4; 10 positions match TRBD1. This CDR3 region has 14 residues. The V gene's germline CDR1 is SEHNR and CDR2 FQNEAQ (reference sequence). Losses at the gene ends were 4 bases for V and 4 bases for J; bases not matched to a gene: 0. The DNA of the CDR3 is TGTGCCAGCAGCTGGGACAGGGGTAATGAAAAACTGTTTTTT. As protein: CASSWDRGNEKLFF.

The chain's CDR3 is CASSSTGPPSGNTIYF. DNA for the CDR3: TGTGCCAGCAGTTCGACAGGGCCTCCCTCTGGAAACACCATATATTTT. This chain joins TRBV28 and TRBJ1-3; 7 bases agree with TRBD1. Germline V gene sequence: CDR1 MDHEN, CDR2 SYDVKM. The CDR3 spans 16 residues. With V trimmed by 4 bases and J by 0 bases, 6 bases remained unmatched.